These 20 T cell receptor beta chains share one sample of origin, sequenced in a study of OX40 agonist ivuxolimab in advanced cancers. TCRdb's table, derived via immunoSEQ multiplex PCR, lists solely in-frame clones and lacks some. The sample records about 93,000 clones, 91% being singletons. Sample: CD4+ or CD8+ T cells sorted from blood, taken in a trial of the OX40 agonist ivuxolimab. These receptors were collected from an adult with an advanced solid tumor such as melanoma, head and neck, liver or kidney cancer.

The chain is built from TRBV11-2 and TRBJ2-1; 9 bases agree with TRBD2. V trimming: 8 bases; J trimming: 4 bases; junction bases outside the gene matches: 9. Germline V gene sequence: CDR1 SGHAT, CDR2 FQNNGV. The length of the CDR3 is 15 residues. The CDR3 DNA sequence: TGTGCCAGCGCAGGGGCGACTAGCGGTTACAATGAGCAGTTCTTC. This sequence encodes CASAGATSGYNEQFF.

The chain carries TRBV4-2 and TRBJ2-2, with 7 bases matching TRBD1. V gave up 3 bases and J gave up 3 bases; unmatched junction bases: 7. The CDR3 is 16 amino acids. Germline CDR1 reads LGHNA; CDR2 reads YNFKEQ. The CDR3 reads CASSQATGVDTGELFF. The DNA of the CDR3 is TGTGCCAGCAGCCAGGCTACAGGGGTAGACACCGGGGAGCTGTTTTTT.

CDR3 in amino acids: CASIPLVGVNTDTQYF. The CDR3 DNA follows: TGTGCCAGCATCCCCCTGGTCGGGGTCAACACAGATACGCAGTATTTT. V usage is TRBV27 and J usage is TRBJ2-3, with a tentative D call TRBD2 (5 bases). Trimming took 7 bases from V and 2 from J, leaving 19 bases between them. From germline, CDR1 is MNHEY and CDR2 SMNVEV (reference sequence). This CDR3 has 16 residues.

This chain connects TRBV7-3 to TRBJ2-1, with a possible D match to TRBD1 (5 bases). Trimming cost V 5 bases and J 9 bases, with 11 bases left between them. The CDR3 is made up of 12 amino acids. Germline CDR1 is SGHTA and CDR2 is FQGTGA. The CDR3 DNA follows: TGTGCCAGCAGCATCTTTAGGGGTGAGCAGTTCTTC. Translated: CASSIFRGEQFF.

The gene calls are TRBV5-4 and TRBJ2-1; D may be TRBD2 (6 bases). Per the germline V gene, CDR1 is SGHNT and CDR2 is YYREEE (reference sequence). Trimming removed 0 bases at V and 4 bases at J, with 8 bases between. The CDR3 covers 14 residues. The CDR3 coding sequence is TGTGCCAGCAGCTTGGGGGACTTTTACAATGAGCAGTTCTTC. This codes for CASSLGDFYNEQFF. Complete variable domain (other parts from reference TRBV5-4 and TRBJ2-1): ETGVTQSPTHLIKTRGQQVTLRCSSQSGHNTVSWYQQALGQGPQFIFQYYREEENGRGNFPPRFSGLQFPNYSSELNVNALELDDSALYLCASSLGDFYNEQFFGPGTRLTVL.

The V call is TRBV27, the J call TRBJ2-7; D is uncertain. Germline V gene lookup returns CDR1 MNHEY and CDR2 SMNVEV (reference sequence). This CDR3 is 12 amino acids long. V lost 8 bases to trimming and J lost 2 bases, with 10 bases between them. CDR3 nucleotide sequence: TGTGCCAGCCGTGACATAACCTACGAGCAGTACTTC. Amino acid sequence: CASRDITYEQYF.

The chain combines TRBV5-8 with TRBJ1-1; TRBD1 agrees at 7 bases. The germline CDR1 and CDR2 sequences are SGHTS and YDEGEE. This CDR3 comprises 20 residues. V shed 1 base and J 6 bases; nucleotides not matched to a gene: 24. CDR3 bases: TGTGCCAGCAGCTTGTCTAAGTGGGTGGGACAGAGGCCCGGATTAGCTGAAGCTTTCTTT. This gives the protein CASSLSKWVGQRPGLAEAFF.

The chain joins TRBV5-1 to TRBJ1-3, with D unclear. The germline V and J ends were trimmed by 4 bases and 3 bases, with 8 bases remaining between them. The germline CDR1 and CDR2 sequences are SGHRS and YFSETQ. This CDR3 is built from 13 residues. The DNA of the CDR3 is TGCGCCAGCAGCCCCGGAGGTGGAAACACCATATATTTT. It is translated as CASSPGGGNTIYF.

Of note for this clone: One junction end disagrees with the germline gene, perhaps due to a read error. The V and J genes are TRBV7-7 and TRBJ2-1, with 14 positions matching TRBD2. The CDR3 sequence is 15 residues long. Looked up from germline, CDR1 is SSHAT and CDR2 is FNYEAQ (reference sequence). DNA for the CDR3: TGTGCTAGCAGCTCTGGGACTAGCGGGAGCTATGAGCAGTTCTTC. This translates into CASSSGTSGSYEQFF.

This CDR3 reads CASSDGRYGYTF. Here the CDR3 DNA reads TGTGCCAGCAGCGACGGGAGATATGGCTACACCTTC. V gene TRBV2 combines with J gene TRBJ1-2; D remains ambiguous. The CDR3 runs to 12 residues. In germline, CDR1 is SNHLY, CDR2 FYNNEI. Trimming cost V 6 bases and J 5 bases, with 10 bases left between them.

V and J are TRBV18 and TRBJ1-2; no clear D gene. The CDR3 has 16 residues. Trimming cost V 3 bases and J 4 bases, with 18 bases left between them. CDR1 and CDR2 from the germline V gene are KGHSH and LQKENI. DNA for the CDR3: TGTGCCAGCTCACCGCCGGGTGAGGGTCACGGCTATGGCTACACCTTC. It specifies CASSPPGEGHGYGYTF. Looking up the rest from reference TRBV18 and TRBJ1-2 gives the full variable domain: NAGVMQNPRHLVRRRGQEARLRCSPMKGHSHVYWYRQLPEEGLKFMVYLQKENIIDESGMPKERFSAEFPKEGPSILRIQQVVRGDSAAYFCASSPPGEGHGYGYTFGSGTRLTVV.

The rearrangement uses TRBV10-3 and TRBJ2-3, with 7 bases aligning to TRBD2. V lost 4 bases and J lost 1; bases outside the gene matches: 5. Germline CDR1 is ENHRY and CDR2 is SYGVKD. The CDR3 loop spans 15 amino acids. The CDR3 DNA reads TGTGCCATCAGTGCAGGGAGCGGGGGCACAGATACGCAGTATTTT. Residues: CAISAGSGGTDTQYF.

The chain recombines TRBV25-1 with TRBJ1-1, with TRBD1 as a possible D gene (6 bases). CDR1 MGHDK and CDR2 SYGVNS come from the germline V gene. The length of the CDR3 is 14 residues. Trimming removed 3 bases from V and 1 base from J, with 9 bases in between. The CDR3 reads CASSEWGQNTEAFF. The DNA for the CDR3 is TGTGCCAGCAGTGAGTGGGGGCAGAACACTGAAGCTTTCTTT. The full variable domain, in which reference TRBV25-1 and TRBJ1-1 provide the parts outside the CDR3, is EADIYQTPRYLVIGTGKKITLECSQTMGHDKMYWYQQDPGMELHLIHYSYGVNSTEKGDLSSESTVSRIRTEHFPLTLESARPSHTSQYLCASSEWGQNTEAFFGQGTRLTVV.

The CDR3, as DNA: TGTGCCAGCGCCCGGGAGGGGGTTTTCACTGAAGCTTTCTTT. Amino acid sequence: CASAREGVFTEAFF. The chain is built from TRBV28 and TRBJ1-1; weak D call: TRBD1 (6 bases). Trimming cost V 8 bases and J 4 bases, with 17 bases left between them. The V gene's germline CDR1 is MDHEN and CDR2 SYDVKM. CDR3 length: 14 residues.

The J gene is TRBJ2-5, the V gene TRBV6-1; D is tentatively TRBD1 or TRBD2 (5 bases each). Germline V gives CDR1 MNHNS, CDR2 SASEGT. V was clipped by 6 bases and J by 4 bases, with 15 bases between them. The CDR3 runs 14 residues. The CDR3 loop reads CASSQGARGETQYF. For the CDR3, the DNA is TGTGCCAGCAGCCAAGGAGCGAGGGGAGAGACCCAGTACTTC.

The chain links TRBV18 to TRBJ1-1, with TRBD1 identical over 7 bases. The CDR3 length is 16 residues. J gave up 1 base and V 4 bases, and 9 bases lay outside the gene matches. Germline lookup yields CDR1 KGHSH and CDR2 LQKENI. The CDR3 coding sequence is TGTGCCAGCTCACAGACCCTGGGACAGCGGAACACTGAAGCTTTCTTT. It translates to CASSQTLGQRNTEAFF.

The rearrangement uses TRBV28 and TRBJ1-4; D possibly corresponds to TRBD1 (5 bases). V was shortened by 2 bases and J by 2 bases, with 6 bases between the two germline ends. Germline V CDR1 and CDR2: MDHEN, SYDVKM. The CDR3 totals 14 residues. CDR3 in amino acids: CASSLGGTNEKLFF. As DNA, the CDR3 is TGTGCCAGCAGTTTAGGGGGTACTAATGAAAAACTGTTTTTT.

This clone has only a few counts. The chain combines TRBV6-5 with TRBJ1-5; D uncertain. V dropped 4 bases and J dropped 1 base, with 11 bases sitting between them. CDR3 length equals 15 residues. Germline values: CDR1 MNHEY, CDR2 SVGAGI. The CDR3 region has the DNA TGTGCCAGCAGTTGGTCGGGGTTGAGCAATCAGCCCCAGCATTTT. Translating it yields CASSWSGLSNQPQHF.

The chain combines TRBV28 with TRBJ2-3; 7 nucleotides line up with TRBD2. Germline loops: CDR1 MDHEN, CDR2 SYDVKM. The CDR3 sequence is 15 residues long. J was trimmed by 2 bases and V by 4 bases; bases with no gene match: 6. The CDR3 region has the DNA TGTGCCAGCAGTTCCCCTAGCGGCTCCACAGATACGCAGTATTTT. Translating gives CASSSPSGSTDTQYF.

The chain has TRBV10-2 and TRBJ1-5, with 7 bases lining up with TRBD1. Germline CDR1 reads WSHSY; CDR2 reads SAAADI. V lost 6 bases and J lost 2; bases outside the gene matches: 13. The CDR3 runs 17 residues. The CDR3: CASRLSRDRVCNQPQHF. DNA for the CDR3: TGCGCCAGCAGATTGAGTCGAGACAGGGTTTGCAATCAGCCCCAGCATTTT.